The subject of this entry is one T cell receptor (beta chain). The antigen is not known. At one boundary the junction diverges from the germline segment, which might be a read error. The data stem from a study of T cells in Graves' hyperthyroidism and ophthalmopathy. Study-level background: Peripheral blood was drawn at first diagnosis, prior to all treatment.

Study-level findings and limits: With a median lead of approximately 6.4 months before onset, the model predicted ophthalmopathy.

Using RNA transcripts as the source, TCR beta CDR3 regions were amplified. A set of HTBI primers served as the primers for a first-round RT-PCR of the TCR CDR3. TCRdb used MiXCR to reprocess the multiplex PCR reads, holding one entry per CDR3 protein. The sample holds around 600,000 distinct CDR3 sequences, approximately 14% seen once. The specimen was blood. The clonotype was recovered from a woman in her 30s with Graves' hyperthyroidism.

CDR3 in amino acids: CATSTTMNTGELFF. The CDR3 DNA reads as TGTGCCACCAGCACCACAATGAACACCGGGGAGCTGTTTTTT. The chain carries TRBV13 and TRBJ2-2; D gene uncertain. The CDR3 loop spans 14 amino acids. Germline V gene sequence: CDR1 PRHDT, CDR2 FYEKMQ (reference sequence).